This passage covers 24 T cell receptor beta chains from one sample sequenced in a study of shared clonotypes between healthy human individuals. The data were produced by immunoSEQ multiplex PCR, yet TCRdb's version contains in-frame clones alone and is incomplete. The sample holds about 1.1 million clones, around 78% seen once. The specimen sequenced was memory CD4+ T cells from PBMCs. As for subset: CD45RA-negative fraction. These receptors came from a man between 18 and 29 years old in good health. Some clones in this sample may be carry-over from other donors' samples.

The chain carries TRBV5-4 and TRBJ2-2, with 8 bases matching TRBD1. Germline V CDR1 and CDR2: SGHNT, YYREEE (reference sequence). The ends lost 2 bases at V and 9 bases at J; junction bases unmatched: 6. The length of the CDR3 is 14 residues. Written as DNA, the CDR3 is TGTGCCAGCAGCTTCCGGACAGGGAACAGGGAGCTGTTTTTT. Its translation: CASSFRTGNRELFF.

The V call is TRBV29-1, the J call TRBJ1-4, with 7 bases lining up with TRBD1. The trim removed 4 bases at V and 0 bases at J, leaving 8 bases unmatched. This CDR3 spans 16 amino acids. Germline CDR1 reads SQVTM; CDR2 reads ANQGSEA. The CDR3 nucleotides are TGCAGCGTTGTTGGGGGGACAGATGCAACTAATGAAAAACTGTTTTTT. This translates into CSVVGGTDATNEKLFF.

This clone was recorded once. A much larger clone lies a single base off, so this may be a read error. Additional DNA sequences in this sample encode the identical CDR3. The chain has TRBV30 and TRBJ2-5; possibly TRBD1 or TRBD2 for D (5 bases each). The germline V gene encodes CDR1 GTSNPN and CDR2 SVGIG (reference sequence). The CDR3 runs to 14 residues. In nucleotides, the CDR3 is TGTGCCTGGAGACCCGGGACCGCCCAAGAAACCCAGTACTTC. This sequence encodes CAWRPGTAQETQYF.

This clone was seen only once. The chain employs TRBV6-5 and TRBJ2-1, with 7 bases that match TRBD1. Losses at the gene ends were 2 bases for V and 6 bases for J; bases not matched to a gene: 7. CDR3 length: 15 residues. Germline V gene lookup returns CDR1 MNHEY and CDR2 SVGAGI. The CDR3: CASSYEGARGNEQFF. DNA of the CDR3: TGTGCCAGCAGTTACGAGGGGGCGAGGGGCAATGAGCAGTTCTTC.

The CDR3 DNA reads as TGTGCCAGCTCACCTGCTGGCGCGGGGGGGACAGAAGAGCAGTACTTC. This gives the protein CASSPAGAGGTEEQYF. The chain employs TRBV18 and TRBJ2-7; 9 positions agree with TRBD2. This CDR3 comprises 16 residues. The junction had 13 bases not matched to a gene; V was cut back by 3 bases and J by 7 bases. The V gene's germline CDR1 is KGHSH and CDR2 LQKENI.

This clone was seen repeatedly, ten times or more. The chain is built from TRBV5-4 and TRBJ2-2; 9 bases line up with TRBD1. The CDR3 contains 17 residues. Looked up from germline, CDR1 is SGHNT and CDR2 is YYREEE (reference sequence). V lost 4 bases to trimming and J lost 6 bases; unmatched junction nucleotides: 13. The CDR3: CASSPRSVTGGAGELFF. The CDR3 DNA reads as TGTGCCAGCAGCCCAAGGTCTGTGACAGGGGGTGCCGGGGAGCTGTTTTTT.

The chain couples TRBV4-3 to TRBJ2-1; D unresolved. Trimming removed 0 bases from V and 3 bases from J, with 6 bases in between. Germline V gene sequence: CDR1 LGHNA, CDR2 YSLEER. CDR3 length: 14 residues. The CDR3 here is CASSQDFGYNEQFF. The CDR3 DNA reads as TGCGCCAGCAGCCAAGATTTCGGCTACAATGAGCAGTTCTTC.

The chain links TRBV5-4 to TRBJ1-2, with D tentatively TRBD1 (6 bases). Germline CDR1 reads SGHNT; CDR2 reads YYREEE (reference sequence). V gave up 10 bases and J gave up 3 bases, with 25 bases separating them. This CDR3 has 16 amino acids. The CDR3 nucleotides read TGTGCCGGAATACGAGGGGGGCCATCCATGGACTATGGCTACACCTTC. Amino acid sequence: CAGIRGGPSMDYGYTF.

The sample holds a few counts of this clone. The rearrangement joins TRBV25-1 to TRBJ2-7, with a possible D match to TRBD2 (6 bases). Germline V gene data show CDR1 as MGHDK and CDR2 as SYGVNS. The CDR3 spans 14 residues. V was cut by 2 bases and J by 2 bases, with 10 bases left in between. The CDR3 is CASSEGGNAYEQYF. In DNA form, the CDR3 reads TGTGCCAGCAGTGAAGGGGGGAATGCCTACGAGCAGTACTTC.

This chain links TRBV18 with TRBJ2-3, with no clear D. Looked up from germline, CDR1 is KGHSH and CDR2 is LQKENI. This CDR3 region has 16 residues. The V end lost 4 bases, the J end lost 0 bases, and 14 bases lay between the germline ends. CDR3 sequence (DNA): TGTGCCAGCTCACGCCCGCCCAGGAGCAGCACAGATACGCAGTATTTT. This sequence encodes CASSRPPRSSTDTQYF.

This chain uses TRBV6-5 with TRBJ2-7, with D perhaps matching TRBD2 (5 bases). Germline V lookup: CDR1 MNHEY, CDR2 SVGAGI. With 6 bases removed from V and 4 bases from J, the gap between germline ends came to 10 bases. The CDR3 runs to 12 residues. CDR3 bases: TGTGCCAGCAGAGGAGGCGCTTACGAGCAGTACTTC. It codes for CASRGGAYEQYF.

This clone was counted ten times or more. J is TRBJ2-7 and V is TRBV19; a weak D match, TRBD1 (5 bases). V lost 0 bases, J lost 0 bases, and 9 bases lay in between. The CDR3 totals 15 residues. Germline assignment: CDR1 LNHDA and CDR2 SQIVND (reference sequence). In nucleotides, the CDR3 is TGTGCCAGTAGTATAGATTCGCAGGGCTCCTACGAGCAGTACTTC. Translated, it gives CASSIDSQGSYEQYF.

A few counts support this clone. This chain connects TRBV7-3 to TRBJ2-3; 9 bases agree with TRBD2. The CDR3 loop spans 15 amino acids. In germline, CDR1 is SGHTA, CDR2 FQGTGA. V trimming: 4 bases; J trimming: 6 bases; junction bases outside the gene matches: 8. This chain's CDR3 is CASSSTSGSWDTQYF. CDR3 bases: TGTGCCAGCAGCTCGACTAGCGGTTCGTGGGATACGCAGTATTTT.

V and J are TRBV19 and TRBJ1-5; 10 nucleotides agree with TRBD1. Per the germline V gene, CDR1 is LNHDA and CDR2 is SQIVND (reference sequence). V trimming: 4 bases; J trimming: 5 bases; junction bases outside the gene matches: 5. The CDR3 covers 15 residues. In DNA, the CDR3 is TGTGCCAGTAGTACCCCGGGACAGGGGTATCAGCCCCAGCATTTT. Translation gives CASSTPGQGYQPQHF.

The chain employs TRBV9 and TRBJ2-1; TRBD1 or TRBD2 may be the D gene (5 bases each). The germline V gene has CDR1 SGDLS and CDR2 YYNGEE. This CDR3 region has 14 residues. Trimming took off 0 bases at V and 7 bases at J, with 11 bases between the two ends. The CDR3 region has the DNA TGTGCCAGCAGCGTAGACGTGGGACGTAATGAGCAGTTCTTC. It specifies CASSVDVGRNEQFF.

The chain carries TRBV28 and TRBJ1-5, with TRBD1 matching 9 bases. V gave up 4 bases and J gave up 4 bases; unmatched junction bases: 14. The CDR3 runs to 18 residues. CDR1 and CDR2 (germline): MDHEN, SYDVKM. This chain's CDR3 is CASSSHGTGFGGNQPQHF. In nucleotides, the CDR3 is TGTGCCAGCAGTTCCCACGGGACAGGGTTCGGAGGAAATCAGCCCCAGCATTTT.

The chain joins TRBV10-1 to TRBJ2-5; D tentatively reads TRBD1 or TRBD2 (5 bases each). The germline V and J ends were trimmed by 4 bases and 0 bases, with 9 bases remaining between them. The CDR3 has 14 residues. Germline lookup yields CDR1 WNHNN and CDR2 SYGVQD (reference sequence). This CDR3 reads CASSARGDQETQYF. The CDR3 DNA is TGCGCCAGCAGTGCCCGGGGCGACCAAGAGACCCAGTACTTC.

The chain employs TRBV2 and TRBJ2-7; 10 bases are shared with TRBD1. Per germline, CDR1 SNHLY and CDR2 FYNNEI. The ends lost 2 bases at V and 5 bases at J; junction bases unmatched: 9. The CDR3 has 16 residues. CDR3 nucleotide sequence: TGTGCCAGCAGTGAATGGGACAGGGGTTTTTACCACGAGCAGTACTTC. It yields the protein CASSEWDRGFYHEQYF.

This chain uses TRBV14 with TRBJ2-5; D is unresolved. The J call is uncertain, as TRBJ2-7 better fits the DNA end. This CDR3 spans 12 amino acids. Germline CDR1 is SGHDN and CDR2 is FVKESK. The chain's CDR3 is CASGRITYEQYF. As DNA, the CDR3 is TGTGCCAGCGGCAGGATAACCTACGAGCAGTACTTC.

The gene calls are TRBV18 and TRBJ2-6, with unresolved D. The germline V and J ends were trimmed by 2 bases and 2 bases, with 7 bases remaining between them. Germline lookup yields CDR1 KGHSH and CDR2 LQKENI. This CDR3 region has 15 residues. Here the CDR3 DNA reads TGTGCCAGCTCACCAGGGGTGGCTGGGGCCAACGTCCTGACTTTC. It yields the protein CASSPGVAGANVLTF.

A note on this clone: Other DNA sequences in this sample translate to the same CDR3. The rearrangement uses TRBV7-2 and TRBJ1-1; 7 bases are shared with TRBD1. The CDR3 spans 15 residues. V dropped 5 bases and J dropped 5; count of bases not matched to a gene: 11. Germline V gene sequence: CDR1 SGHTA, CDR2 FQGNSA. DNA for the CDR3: TGTGCCAGCAGCCCCCCCGGCAGGGGGAATACTGAAGCTTTCTTT. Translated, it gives CASSPPGRGNTEAFF.

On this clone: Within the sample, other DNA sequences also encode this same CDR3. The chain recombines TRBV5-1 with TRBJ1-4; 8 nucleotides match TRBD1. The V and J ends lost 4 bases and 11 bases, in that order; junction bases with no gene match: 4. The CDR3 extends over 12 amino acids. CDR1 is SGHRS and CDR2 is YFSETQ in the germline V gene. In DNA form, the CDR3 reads TGCGCCAGCAGCCCACAGGGGGAGAAACTGTTTTTT. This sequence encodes CASSPQGEKLFF. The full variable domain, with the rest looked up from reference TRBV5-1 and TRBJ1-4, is KAGVTQTPRYLIKTRGQQVTLSCSPISGHRSVSWYQQTPGQGLQFLFEYFSETQRNKGNFPGRFSGRQFSNSRSEMNVSTLELGDSALYLCASSPQGEKLFFGSGTQLSVL.

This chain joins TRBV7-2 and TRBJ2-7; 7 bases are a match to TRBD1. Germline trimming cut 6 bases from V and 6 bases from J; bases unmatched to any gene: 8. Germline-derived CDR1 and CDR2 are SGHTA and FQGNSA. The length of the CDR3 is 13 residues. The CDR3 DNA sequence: TGTGCCAGCAGTCAAAACAGGGGTGGCGAGCAGTACTTC. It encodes CASSQNRGGEQYF.

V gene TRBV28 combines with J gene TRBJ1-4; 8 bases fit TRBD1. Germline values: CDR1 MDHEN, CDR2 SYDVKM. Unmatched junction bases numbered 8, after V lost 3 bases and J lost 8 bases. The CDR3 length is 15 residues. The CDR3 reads CASSFPRGRWEKLFF. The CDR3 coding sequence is TGTGCCAGCAGTTTCCCCAGGGGGCGCTGGGAAAAACTGTTTTTT. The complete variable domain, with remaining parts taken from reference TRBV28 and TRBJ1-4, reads DVKVTQSSRYLVKRTGEKVFLECVQDMDHENMFWYRQDPGLGLRLIYFSYDVKMKEKGDIPEGYSVSREKKERFSLILESASTNQTSMYLCASSFPRGRWEKLFFGSGTQLSVL.